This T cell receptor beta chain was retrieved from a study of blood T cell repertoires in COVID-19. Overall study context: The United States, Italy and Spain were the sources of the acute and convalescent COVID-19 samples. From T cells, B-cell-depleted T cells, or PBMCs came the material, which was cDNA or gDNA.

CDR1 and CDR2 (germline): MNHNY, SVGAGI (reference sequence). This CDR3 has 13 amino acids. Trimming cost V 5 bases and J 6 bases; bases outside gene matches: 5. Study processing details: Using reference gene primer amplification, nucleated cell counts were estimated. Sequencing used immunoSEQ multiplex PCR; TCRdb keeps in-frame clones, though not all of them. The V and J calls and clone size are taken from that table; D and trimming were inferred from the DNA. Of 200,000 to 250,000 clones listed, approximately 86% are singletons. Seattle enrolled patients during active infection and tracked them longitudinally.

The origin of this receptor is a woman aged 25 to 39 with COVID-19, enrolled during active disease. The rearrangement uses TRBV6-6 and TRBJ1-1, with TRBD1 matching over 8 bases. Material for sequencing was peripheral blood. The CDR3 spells CASSLVDRAEAFF. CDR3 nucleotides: TGTGCCAGCAGTCTCGTGGACAGGGCTGAAGCTTTCTTT.